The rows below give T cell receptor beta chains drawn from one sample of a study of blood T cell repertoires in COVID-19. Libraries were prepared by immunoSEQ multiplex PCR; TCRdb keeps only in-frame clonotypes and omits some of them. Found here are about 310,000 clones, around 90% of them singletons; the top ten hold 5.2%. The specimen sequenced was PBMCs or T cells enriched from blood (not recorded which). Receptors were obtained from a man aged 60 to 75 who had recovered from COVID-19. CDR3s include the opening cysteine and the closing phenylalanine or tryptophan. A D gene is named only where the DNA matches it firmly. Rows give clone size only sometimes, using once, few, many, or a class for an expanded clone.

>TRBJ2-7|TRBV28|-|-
CASSFRVGLYEQYF
TGTGCCAGCAGTTTCCGGGTGGGACTCTACGAGCAGTACTTC
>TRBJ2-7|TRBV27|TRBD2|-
CASSYNLATSGRGSRNF
TGTGCCAGCAGTTACAACCTCGCGACCAGCGGGAGGGGCTCCAGGAACTTC
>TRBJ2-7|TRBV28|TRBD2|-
CASSRLAGSQPYEQYF
TGTGCCAGCAGTCGACTAGCGGGTTCTCAACCCTACGAGCAGTACTTC
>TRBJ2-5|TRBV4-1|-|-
CASSQDIVRGRETQYF
TGCGCCAGCAGCCAAGATATTGTCAGGGGACGGGAGACCCAGTACTTC
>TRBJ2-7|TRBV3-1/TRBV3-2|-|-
CASSQSREQYF
TGTGCCAGCAGCCAGTCCCGGGAGCAGTACTTC
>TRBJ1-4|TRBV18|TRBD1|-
CASSLGTDAGEKLFF
TGTGCCAGCTCACTCGGGACAGACGCGGGTGAAAAACTGTTTTTT
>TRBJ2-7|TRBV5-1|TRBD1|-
CASSWAGGGYEQYF
TGCGCCAGCAGCTGGGCAGGGGGTGGCTACGAGCAGTACTTC
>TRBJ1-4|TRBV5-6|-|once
CASSLVPREKLFF
TGTGCCAGCAGCTTGGTCCCGAGGGAAAAACTGTTTTTT
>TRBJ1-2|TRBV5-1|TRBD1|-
CASSPRTGWAGGYTF
TGCGCCAGCAGCCCACGGACAGGGTGGGCTGGGGGCTACACCTTC
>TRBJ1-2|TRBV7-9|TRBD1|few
CASSSRDSFYYGYTF
TGTGCCAGCAGCTCCCGGGACAGCTTTTACTATGGCTACACCTTC
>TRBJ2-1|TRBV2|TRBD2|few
CASLKLGSGSSNEQFF
TGTGCCAGCCTAAAGCTGGGTAGCGGGAGCTCCAATGAGCAGTTCTTC
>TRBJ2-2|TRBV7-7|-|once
CATRGGGANTGELFF
TGTGCTACCCGGGGAGGGGGTGCGAACACCGGGGAGCTGTTTTTT
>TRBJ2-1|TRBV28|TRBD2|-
CASSLTSGIQQFF
TGTGCCAGCAGTTTAACTAGCGGGATCCAGCAGTTCTTC
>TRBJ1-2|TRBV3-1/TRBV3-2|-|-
CASSQVFDKEGGYTF
TGTGCCAGCAGCCAAGTATTCGACAAAGAGGGTGGCTACACCTTC
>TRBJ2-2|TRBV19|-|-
CASSTAGANTGELFF
TGTGCCAGTAGCACGGCCGGGGCGAACACCGGGGAGCTGTTTTTT
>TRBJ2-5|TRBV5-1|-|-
CASSFRVRETQYF
TGCGCCAGCAGCTTCAGGGTACGGGAGACCCAGTACTTC
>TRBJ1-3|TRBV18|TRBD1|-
CASSPTGVGNTIYF
TGTGCCAGCTCACCAACAGGGGTTGGAAACACCATATATTTT
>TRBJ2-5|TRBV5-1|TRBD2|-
CASSRLAGEQETQYF
TGCGCCAGCAGCCGACTAGCGGGGGAACAAGAGACCCAGTACTTC
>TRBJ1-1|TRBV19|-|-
CATRGATEAFF
TGTGCCACTCGGGGGGCAACTGAAGCTTTCTTT
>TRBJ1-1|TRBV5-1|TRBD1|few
CASSSWTGVGTEAFF
TGCGCCAGCAGCTCTTGGACAGGGGTAGGCACTGAAGCTTTCTTT
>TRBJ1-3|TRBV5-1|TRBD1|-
CASSIGTASSGNTIYF
TGCGCCAGCAGCATCGGGACAGCGAGCTCTGGAAACACCATATATTTT
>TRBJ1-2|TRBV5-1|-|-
CASSEGQPNYGYTF
TGCGCCAGCAGCGAAGGACAGCCTAACTATGGCTACACCTTC
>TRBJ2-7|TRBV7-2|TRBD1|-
CATKADRGRREQYF
TGTGCCACCAAGGCCGACAGGGGGCGTCGCGAGCAGTACTTC
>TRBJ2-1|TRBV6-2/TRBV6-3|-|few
CASSFPGFGEQFF
TGTGCCAGCAGTTTTCCAGGGTTCGGCGAGCAGTTCTTC
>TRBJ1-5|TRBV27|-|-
CASREFYGQPQHF
TGTGCCAGCAGGGAGTTTTACGGTCAGCCCCAGCATTTT
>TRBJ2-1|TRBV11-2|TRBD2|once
CASSLVRLAGAGTYNEQFF
TGTGCCAGCAGCTTAGTTAGACTAGCGGGGGCTGGGACCTACAATGAGCAGTTCTTC
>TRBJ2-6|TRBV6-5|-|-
CASSRGTTGANVLTF
TGTGCCAGCAGTCGTGGGACAACTGGGGCCAACGTCCTGACTTTC
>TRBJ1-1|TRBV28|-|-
CASIPGGRNTEAFF
TGTGCCAGCATTCCCGGGGGGAGGAACACTGAAGCTTTCTTT
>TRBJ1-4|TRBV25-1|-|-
CASSESGRGLFF
TGTGCCAGCAGTGAATCAGGCCGGGGGCTGTTTTTT
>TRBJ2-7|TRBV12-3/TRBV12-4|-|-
CASSYFAGEQYF
TGTGCCAGCAGTTACTTCGCGGGGGAGCAGTACTTC
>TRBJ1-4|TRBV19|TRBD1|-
CASSIVDRGLSTNEKLFF
TGTGCCAGTAGTATAGTGGACAGGGGGCTTTCAACTAATGAAAAACTGTTTTTT
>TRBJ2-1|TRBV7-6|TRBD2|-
CASSPGGGELSYNEQFF
TGTGCCAGCAGCCCAGGTGGGGGGGAGCTCTCCTACAATGAGCAGTTCTTC
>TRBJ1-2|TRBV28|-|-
CASSLRYLSDRLTNYGYTF
TGTGCCAGCAGTTTGCGCTACCTTTCAGACAGGCTAACTAACTATGGCTACACCTTC
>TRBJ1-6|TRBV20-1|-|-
CSASLFDSNPDSPLHF
TGCAGTGCTAGTCTTTTCGACAGCAACCCTGATTCACCCCTCCACTTT
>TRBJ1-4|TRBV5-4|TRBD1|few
CASSLGDRGGREKLFF
TGTGCCAGCAGCTTGGGGGACAGGGGCGGACGAGAAAAACTGTTTTTT
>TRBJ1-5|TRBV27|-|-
CASSLFGVYSNQPQHF
TGTGCCAGCAGTCTATTCGGAGTGTATAGCAATCAGCCCCAGCATTTT
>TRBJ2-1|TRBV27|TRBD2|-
CASNVAGDAYNEQFF
TGTGCCAGCAATGTAGCGGGAGATGCCTACAATGAGCAGTTCTTC
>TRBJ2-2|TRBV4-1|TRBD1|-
CASSQDKGQGTGELFF
TGCGCCAGCAGCCAAGATAAAGGACAGGGGACCGGGGAGCTGTTTTTT
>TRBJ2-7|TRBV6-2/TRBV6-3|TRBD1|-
CASSPTGGNSYEQYF
TGTGCCAGCAGTCCGACAGGGGGCAACTCCTACGAGCAGTACTTC
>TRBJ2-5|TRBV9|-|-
CASSVDRGGGETQYF
TGTGCCAGCAGCGTAGATAGAGGGGGAGGGGAGACCCAGTACTTC
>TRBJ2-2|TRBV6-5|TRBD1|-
CASSYGDRVTGELFF
TGTGCCAGCAGTTATGGGGACAGGGTCACCGGGGAGCTGTTTTTT
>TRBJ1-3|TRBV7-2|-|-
CASSLDGWGTVGNTIYF
TGTGCCAGCAGCCTGGACGGGTGGGGGACTGTTGGAAACACCATATATTTT
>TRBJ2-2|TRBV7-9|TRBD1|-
CASSSGRTGSTGELFF
TGTGCCAGCAGCTCTGGGAGGACAGGGAGCACCGGGGAGCTGTTTTTT
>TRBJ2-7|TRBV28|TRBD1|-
CASSYRGKRPYEQYF
TGTGCCAGCAGTTACAGGGGGAAAAGGCCCTACGAGCAGTACTTC